One sample yielded the 28 T cell receptor beta chains listed below, sequenced in a study of blood T cells in healthy people across ages. The use of a sample-barcoded 5' primer and a J-beta primer mix characterized a second PCR of about 7 to 12 cycles. TCRdb re-called the 5' RACE reads through MiXCR, storing one row per CDR3 protein. The sample has approximately 730,000 distinct CDR3 sequences; about 55% are singletons. The sequenced sample was blood. The receptors shown here come from a man older than 75 in good health.

V gene TRBV10-3 combines with J gene TRBJ2-3, with no clear D. V dropped 1 base and J dropped 5 bases, with 4 bases sitting between them. Germline V lookup: CDR1 ENHRY, CDR2 SYGVKD. The CDR3 is 12 amino acids. The CDR3 DNA is TGTGCCATCAGTGAGTTGGGAGATACGCAGTATTTT. It is translated as CAISELGDTQYF.

The V gene is TRBV27, the J gene TRBJ1-1; a weak D match, TRBD1 (5 bases). The CDR3 has 11 amino acids. With 6 bases removed from V and 8 bases from J, the gap between germline ends came to 10 bases. Germline V gene lookup returns CDR1 MNHEY and CDR2 SMNVEV (reference sequence). The CDR3 region is CASSSKGEAFF. Here the CDR3 DNA reads TGTGCCAGCAGCTCAAAGGGGGAAGCTTTCTTT.

Only one count was recorded for this clonotype. The rearrangement links TRBV27 to TRBJ2-5, with a weak D call TRBD2 (5 bases). Germline assignment: CDR1 MNHEY and CDR2 SMNVEV (reference sequence). This CDR3 has 12 amino acids. The ends were cut back, 3 bases at V and 7 bases at J, with 9 bases in the middle. CDR3: CASSFGVGTQYF. The CDR3 DNA reads as TGTGCCAGCAGTTTCGGGGTGGGGACCCAGTACTTC.

Written as DNA, the CDR3 is TGCGCCAGCAGCTTCTCCCTCGGGACTACAGCCTACGAGCAGTACTTC. This codes for CASSFSLGTTAYEQYF. The rearrangement joins TRBV5-1 to TRBJ2-7, with TRBD2 matching over 7 bases. V trimming: 2 bases; J trimming: 2 bases; junction bases outside the gene matches: 10. Germline V gives CDR1 SGHRS, CDR2 YFSETQ. The CDR3 is made up of 16 amino acids. The complete variable domain, with remaining parts taken from reference TRBV5-1 and TRBJ2-7, reads KAGVTQTPRYLIKTRGQQVTLSCSPISGHRSVSWYQQTPGQGLQFLFEYFSETQRNKGNFPGRFSGRQFSNSRSEMNVSTLELGDSALYLCASSFSLGTTAYEQYFGPGTRLTVT.

The chain recombines TRBV5-1 with TRBJ2-7; a possible D gene is TRBD1 (5 bases). The V gene lost 4 bases and the J gene lost 2 bases, with 16 bases spanning the gap. Germline V gives CDR1 SGHRS, CDR2 YFSETQ. CDR3 length: 15 residues. The CDR3 bases are TGCGCCAGCAGCGGGGCTCGGACGGAGACCTACGAGCAGTACTTC. Translated, it gives CASSGARTETYEQYF.

V gene TRBV6-2 or TRBV6-3 combines with J gene TRBJ1-1; D ambiguous. V gave up 0 bases and J gave up 3 bases, with 5 bases separating them. This CDR3 region has 13 residues. Germline-derived CDR1 and CDR2 are MNHEY and SVGEGT. CDR3 protein: CASSYSTDTEAFF. The CDR3 DNA sequence: TGTGCCAGCAGTTACTCCACAGACACTGAAGCTTTCTTT.

The V gene is TRBV29-1, the J gene TRBJ2-7, with D perhaps TRBD2 (5 bases). V shed 1 base and J shed 0 bases, with 10 bases lying between them. The length of the CDR3 is 14 residues. Germline CDR1 reads SQVTM; CDR2 reads ANQGSEA. The DNA of the CDR3 is TGCAGCGTTGAAGGGCACGCGGGCTCCTACGAGCAGTACTTC. This sequence encodes CSVEGHAGSYEQYF.

This chain connects TRBV7-2 to TRBJ2-5; 11 positions agree with TRBD2. The CDR3 sequence is 16 residues long. V lost 7 bases and J lost 2; bases outside the gene matches: 9. Germline loops: CDR1 SGHTA, CDR2 FQGNSA. CDR3 sequence reads: CASNPGLAGLQETQYF. The CDR3 bases are TGTGCCAGCAACCCCGGACTAGCGGGCTTACAAGAGACCCAGTACTTC.

The rearrangement joins TRBV9 to TRBJ2-1; 7 positions match TRBD1. The CDR3 extends over 14 amino acids. CDR1 and CDR2 from the germline V gene are SGDLS and YYNGEE. The J segment lost 8 bases and the V segment lost 2 bases, leaving 7 bases of the junction unmatched. This CDR3 is CASSVFQGVDEQFF. The CDR3 DNA sequence: TGTGCCAGCAGCGTTTTCCAGGGGGTGGATGAGCAGTTCTTC.

This clonotype was counted only a few times. The rearrangement joins TRBV20-1 to TRBJ2-3, with no clear D. The CDR3 totals 14 residues. The V and J ends lost 2 bases and 4 bases respectively, with 13 bases between them. The germline CDR1 and CDR2 sequences are DFQATT and SNEGSKA (reference sequence). CDR3 loop: CSARPAGLADTQYF. DNA of the CDR3: TGCAGTGCTAGACCGGCCGGGCTTGCAGATACGCAGTATTTT.

The gene calls are TRBV7-9 and TRBJ2-2; TRBD2 might be the D (5 bases). V was pared by 5 bases and J by 1 base, with 23 bases between. The CDR3 runs to 19 residues. Germline CDR1 reads SEHNR; CDR2 reads FQNEAQ (reference sequence). CDR3 region: CASSPSPHANRGNTGELFF. The CDR3 nucleotides are TGTGCCAGCAGCCCCAGCCCCCATGCGAATCGGGGGAACACCGGGGAGCTGTTTTTT.

The chain has TRBV4-2 and TRBJ1-2; perhaps TRBD1 as D (5 bases). The ends were cut back, 1 base at V and 1 base at J, with 7 bases in the middle. The CDR3 extends over 14 amino acids. Germline V gene lookup returns CDR1 LGHNA and CDR2 YNFKEQ. The DNA for the CDR3 is TGTGCCAGCAGCCAAGGGGACGGTAACTATGGCTACACCTTC. Its translation is CASSQGDGNYGYTF.

V gene TRBV6-2 or TRBV6-3 combines with J gene TRBJ1-2, with a tentative D call TRBD1 (6 bases). The CDR3 runs to 13 residues. V was cut by 0 bases and J by 8 bases, with 10 bases left in between. Germline CDR1 MNHEY, CDR2 SVGEGT. The CDR3 is CASSYSYREGYTF. The CDR3 DNA reads TGTGCCAGCAGTTACTCATACAGGGAAGGCTACACCTTC.

This rearrangement joins TRBV5-6 to TRBJ2-3, with 7 bases identical to TRBD1. The CDR3 is 15 residues long. V trimming: 4 bases; J trimming: 1 base; junction bases outside the gene matches: 6. Germline values: CDR1 SGHDT, CDR2 YYEEEE. The CDR3 loop is CASSDLTGRTDTQYF. For the CDR3, the DNA is TGTGCCAGCAGCGATCTGACAGGGCGCACAGATACGCAGTATTTT. The full variable domain, with the rest looked up from reference TRBV5-6 and TRBJ2-3, is DAGVTQSPTHLIKTRGQQVTLRCSPKSGHDTVSWYQQALGQGPQFIFQYYEEEERQRGNFPDRFSGHQFPNYSSELNVNALLLGDSALYLCASSDLTGRTDTQYFGPGTRLTVL.

This clonotype has more than one count but fewer than ten. The chain is built from TRBV3-1 and TRBJ2-4; D gene uncertain. Germline V gene lookup returns CDR1 LGHDT and CDR2 YNNKEL (reference sequence). Trimming shortened V by 0 bases and J by 0 bases, and 3 bases separated the two germline ends. The CDR3 is 14 residues long. The CDR3 DNA reads as TGTGCCAGCAGCCAAGATCTAGCCAAAAACATTCAGTACTTC. This gives the protein CASSQDLAKNIQYF.

The chain joins TRBV2 to TRBJ2-7; tentative D call: TRBD1 (6 bases). The CDR3 length is 11 residues. The V end was cut by 11 bases, the J end by 3 bases, with 11 bases between. CDR1 and CDR2 (germline): SNHLY, FYNNEI. The DNA for the CDR3 is TGTGCCTCCGACAGGAGCTACGAGCAGTACTTC. This sequence encodes CASDRSYEQYF.

J is TRBJ2-7 and V is TRBV5-6; 11 bases map to TRBD2. The CDR3 loop spans 15 amino acids. J gave up 2 bases and V 4 bases, and 5 bases lay outside the gene matches. The V gene's germline CDR1 is SGHDT and CDR2 YYEEEE. The CDR3 here is CASSPGLAETYEQYF. CDR3 in DNA: TGTGCCAGCAGCCCGGGACTAGCGGAGACCTACGAGCAGTACTTC.

Turning to this clonotype: A much bigger clone sits one base away, suggesting this may be a read error. The V gene is TRBV6-5, the J gene TRBJ1-2; D unresolved. Per the germline V gene, CDR1 is MNHEY and CDR2 is SVGAGI. The V and J ends lost 4 bases and 4 bases respectively, with 4 bases between them. This CDR3 is built from 11 residues. CDR3 region: CASSWGYGYTF. The DNA of the CDR3 is TGTGCCAGCAGTTGGGGCTATGGCTACACCTTC.

The chain has TRBV20-1 and TRBJ2-4, with 11 positions matching TRBD2. The CDR3 has 17 amino acids. Germline lookup yields CDR1 DFQATT and CDR2 SNEGSKA (reference sequence). CDR3 nucleotide sequence: TGCAGCGCCCCCGGGACTAGCGGTCCAAACCCTTCTTGGGAGCAGTACTTC. Residues: CSAPGTSGPNPSWEQYF.

The chain couples TRBV15 to TRBJ1-2; D remains ambiguous. Germline lookup yields CDR1 LNHNV and CDR2 YYDKDF (reference sequence). The CDR3 is 13 residues long. Trimming left V 6 bases short and J 3 bases short, with 11 bases between. As DNA, the CDR3 is TGTGCCACCAGGATGAGAGGAGACTATGGCTACACCTTC. It yields the protein CATRMRGDYGYTF.

This clonotype has a count of ten or more. The chain has TRBV20-1 and TRBJ2-7, with 9 bases fitting TRBD1. The CDR3 extends over 14 amino acids. Germline CDR1 is DFQATT and CDR2 is SNEGSKA (reference sequence). The V and J ends lost 6 bases and 2 bases, in that order; junction bases with no gene match: 8. CDR3: CSAKDRDRAYEQYF. For the CDR3, the DNA is TGCAGTGCAAAAGACCGGGACAGGGCCTACGAGCAGTACTTC.

This chain joins TRBV27 and TRBJ2-1, with TRBD1 as a possible D gene (6 bases). Trimming took 6 bases from V and 7 from J, leaving 22 bases between them. Germline CDR1 reads MNHEY; CDR2 reads SMNVEV (reference sequence). The CDR3 has 16 amino acids. CDR3 nucleotides: TGTGCCAGCAGAGAGAGTTATAAGGGGGTAGGAAATGAGCAGTTCTTC. This gives the protein CASRESYKGVGNEQFF.

The J gene is TRBJ2-7, the V gene TRBV15; D is uncertain. With the DNA end fitting TRBJ2-5 better, the J assignment may be wrong. Germline lookup yields CDR1 LNHNV and CDR2 YYDKDF (reference sequence). This CDR3 region has 13 residues. In DNA form, the CDR3 reads TGTGCCACCAGCAGAGTGACGGAAGAGACCCAGTACTTC. Protein: CATSRVTEETQYF.

This clonotype has more than one count but fewer than ten. The chain combines TRBV7-9 with TRBJ2-3; 9 bases are a match to TRBD1. Germline values: CDR1 SEHNR, CDR2 FQNEAQ (reference sequence). V was pared by 1 base and J by 2 bases, with 1 base of the junction left unmatched. The CDR3 contains 15 residues. CDR3 sequence: CASSLGQGDTDTQYF. In DNA form, the CDR3 reads TGTGCCAGCAGCTTAGGACAGGGGGACACAGATACGCAGTATTTT.

This clonotype showed up just a few times. The V call is TRBV21-1, the J call TRBJ2-5; the table assigns TRBD2, which was not confirmed against the DNA. TRBV21-1 represents a pseudogene. This CDR3 has 18 residues. CDR3 sequence (DNA): TGTGCCAGCAGCAAAGCGCACGTAGGACTAGCGGGAAGGGAGACCCAGTACTTC. This gives the protein CASSKAHVGLAGRETQYF.

The rearrangement uses TRBV29-1 and TRBJ2-3, with a possible D match to TRBD1 (5 bases). The CDR3 is 15 residues long. Trimming pared 5 bases from V and 5 bases from J, leaving 20 bases between. Germline V gives CDR1 SQVTM, CDR2 ANQGSEA. The CDR3 nucleotides are TGCAGCGTTCAAGGATCCCGGCAGGGCGTAGATACGCAGTATTTT. This encodes CSVQGSRQGVDTQYF.

The sample holds a few counts of this clonotype. The chain employs TRBV7-2 and TRBJ2-7, with D tentatively TRBD1 (6 bases). Trimming took off 0 bases at V and 7 bases at J, with 16 bases between the two ends. The CDR3 is made up of 15 amino acids. Germline-derived CDR1 and CDR2 are SGHTA and FQGNSA. The CDR3 sequence is CASSLAMGAHNEQYF. The DNA of the CDR3 is TGTGCCAGCAGCTTAGCGATGGGGGCTCACAATGAGCAGTACTTC.

J is TRBJ2-1 and V is TRBV7-3; D is unclear. This CDR3 comprises 14 residues. Germline loops: CDR1 SGHTA, CDR2 FQGTGA. V was clipped by 2 bases and J by 3 bases, with 8 bases between them. The CDR3 region is CASSLRPSYNEQFF. Here the CDR3 DNA reads TGTGCCAGCAGCTTACGACCCAGCTACAATGAGCAGTTCTTC.